This T cell receptor (beta chain) was profiled in a study of somatic mutations in cytotoxic T cells in rheumatoid arthritis. Source study methods: Patient CD8+ clones exceeding 1% seldom corresponded to published virus-specific TCRB sequences. Measured with immunoSEQ multiplex PCR; TCRdb has only the in-frame clones, and not every one. D and trimming come from the DNA, and the V and J calls and clone size come from that table. The data hold 20,000 to 25,000 clones, with 65% to 85% observed a single time. In germline, CDR1 is MNHEY, CDR2 SMNVEV (reference sequence). This CDR3 region has 16 residues. With V trimmed by 3 bases and J by 4 bases, 8 bases remained unmatched. Findings of the study overall: A single CD8+ clone exceeded 20% of CD8+ cells in 8 of 65 patients.

As regards this clone: Its antigen is not known.

Sequencing was done on a sample of CD8+ T cells sorted from blood. This rearrangement joins TRBV27 to TRBJ2-7; 11 nucleotides agree with TRBD2. This clonotype was obtained from an adult with rheumatoid arthritis. The chain's CDR3 is CASSLGSGGARYEQYF. DNA of the CDR3: TGTGCCAGCAGTTTGGGTAGCGGGGGGGCTCGGTACGAGCAGTACTTC.